This TCR beta chain was sequenced in a study of T cells in Graves' hyperthyroidism and ophthalmopathy. This CDR3 is built from 13 residues. V lost 7 bases to trimming and J lost 5 bases, with 14 bases between them. The hyperthyroidism was newly diagnosed and had lasted under 2 months; the patients were aged 18 to 65. RNA transcripts were the template for amplifying TCR beta CDR3 regions. First-round RT-PCR of the TCR CDR3 relied on the HTBI primer set. TCRdb fed the multiplex PCR reads into MiXCR, producing one record per CDR3 protein. Of some 600,000 distinct CDR3 sequences listed, roughly 13% are singletons.

This clonotype was sampled from a woman under 40 with Graves' hyperthyroidism that later progressed to Graves' ophthalmopathy. The chain is built from TRBV12-3 or TRBV12-4 and TRBJ1-1; weak D call: TRBD1 (6 bases). Material: blood. CDR3 amino acids: CASTSFDRTEAFF. The CDR3 DNA reads TGTGCCAGCACCTCCTTCGACAGGACTGAAGCTTTCTTT.